The sequence of this T cell receptor beta chain was determined in a study of response to subunit inactivated influenza vaccine. One entry per CDR3 protein results from TCRdb running MiXCR on the RT-PCR reads. The sample includes some 800,000 distinct CDR3 sequences, over 20% of them seen just once. On this clonotype itself: The antigen is not known.

The CDR3 consists of 16 residues. J lost 4 bases, V lost 5 bases, and 12 bases had no gene match. Germline values: CDR1 LGHNA, CDR2 YSLEER. Notes on the study in general: It was suggested by the authors that few new T cells are recruited by each seasonal influenza vaccination.

The receptor's source is a middle-aged man who received an inactivated influenza vaccine. The material was PBMCs from blood, obtained about 5 days after vaccination. This chain joins TRBV4-3 and TRBJ2-3; 7 bases line up with TRBD1. The CDR3 DNA reads TGCGCCAGCAGCTCCAGACAGGGAGATATGGCAGATACGCAGTATTTT. It encodes CASSSRQGDMADTQYF.